Listed below are T cell receptor beta chains from one sample, sequenced in a study of shared clonotypes between healthy human individuals. The table came from immunoSEQ multiplex PCR; TCRdb's copy has only in-frame clones and leaves some out. The repertoire holds approximately 500,000 clones, with about three quarters as singletons. Material: PBMCs. Receptors originate from a woman aged 40-49 years in good health. Some clones in this sample may be carry-over from other donors' samples. The CDR3 runs from the conserved cysteine through the conserved F or W. A D gene is named only where the DNA matches it firmly. The listing skips clone size in some rows; elsewhere it reads once, few, many or a size class.

j_call,d_call,clone_size,v_call,cdr3_nt,cdr3_aa
TRBJ2-3,NA,NA,TRBV28,TGTGCCAGCAGTTTTCGACCCGGGACAGGGAAAAGCGGGAGATTCACAGATACGCAGTATTTT,CASSFRPGTGKSGRFTDTQYF
TRBJ2-7,NA,NA,TRBV27,TGTGCCAGCAGCTCCTTCGGGGTAGGAAGCTACGAGCAGTACTTC,CASSSFGVGSYEQYF
TRBJ1-4,TRBD1,NA,TRBV2,TGTGCCAGCAGTGGGCTGGGACAGGGCCTAGAAAAACTGTTTTTT,CASSGLGQGLEKLFF
TRBJ2-7,TRBD1,NA,TRBV5-5,TGTGCCAGCAGCTCCTCTGACAGGGGAAGATACGAGCAGTACTTC,CASSSSDRGRYEQYF
TRBJ1-2,TRBD1,few,TRBV27,TGTGCCAGCAGTAACTCGGGACAGGGCTATGGCTACACCTTC,CASSNSGQGYGYTF
TRBJ1-5,NA,NA,TRBV7-2,TGTGCCAGCAGCTTAGGGGGGGGCGCACAATCGTTACCCCAGCATTTT,CASSLGGGAQSLPQHF
TRBJ1-1,NA,NA,TRBV5-1,TGCGCCAGCAGCTTGGGGCAGGGAACCCTCGGGGCAGCTTTCTTT,CASSLGQGTLGAAFF
TRBJ2-1,NA,NA,TRBV7-2,TGTGCCAGCAGCTTAGCGACCCAGGATCGCTATGAGCAGTTCTTC,CASSLATQDRYEQFF
TRBJ2-3,TRBD2,NA,TRBV7-9,TGTGCCAGCAGCTTAGACTGGAGAAGCGGGAGGGGTGCCCTGGATACGCAGTATTTT,CASSLDWRSGRGALDTQYF
TRBJ1-2,TRBD1,NA,TRBV9,TGTGCCAGCTTGGGACAGGGCCATGGCTACACCTTC,CASLGQGHGYTF
TRBJ2-3,TRBD2,NA,TRBV6-4,TGTGCCAGCAGTGAACTAGCGGGGGATATAGATACGCAGTATTTT,CASSELAGDIDTQYF
TRBJ2-7,NA,NA,TRBV5-1,TGCGCCAGCAGCTTGGGTGGCGGCTCAGTCTCCTACGAGCAGTACTTC,CASSLGGGSVSYEQYF
TRBJ1-1,TRBD1,NA,TRBV11-2,TGTGCCAGCAGCCACGGACAGGTGAACACTGAAGCTTTCTTT,CASSHGQVNTEAFF
TRBJ2-2,TRBD2,NA,TRBV15,TGTGCCACCAGCAGAGATCTTGTGGCTAGCGGGAGAACCGGGGAGCTGTTTTTT,CATSRDLVASGRTGELFF
TRBJ1-6,TRBD1,NA,TRBV25-1,TGTGCCAGCAGTCAAACAGGGGATTCACCCCTCCACTTT,CASSQTGDSPLHF
TRBJ2-1,NA,NA,TRBV19,TGTGCCAGTAGTATATCCGGAGGGGGCGGTTTGGGGAATGAGCAGTTCTTC,CASSISGGGGLGNEQFF
TRBJ1-1,NA,NA,TRBV30,TGTGCCTGGAATGCATTCGATCGTGGGACTGAAGCTTTCTTT,CAWNAFDRGTEAFF
TRBJ1-5,NA,NA,TRBV27,TGTGCCAGCCTATATCAGCCCCAGCATTTT,CASLYQPQHF
TRBJ2-7,NA,NA,TRBV20-1,TGCAGTGCTCAAGACAGGTACGAGCAGTACTTC,CSAQDRYEQYF
TRBJ2-7,NA,NA,TRBV6-5,TGTGCCAGCAGTAAAGGGCCCAACTACGAGCAGTACTTC,CASSKGPNYEQYF
TRBJ1-3,NA,many,TRBV7-8,TGTGCCAGCAGCCCCGGGAGTGCGGCCACCATATATTTT,CASSPGSAATIYF
TRBJ2-3,NA,NA,TRBV27,TGTGCCAGCAAGATGGGGGGCACAGATACGCAGTATTTT,CASKMGGTDTQYF
TRBJ2-3,NA,NA,TRBV19,TGTGCCAGTAGTATAGGGGGCCACACAGATACGCAGTATTTT,CASSIGGHTDTQYF
TRBJ1-6,NA,NA,TRBV30,TGTGCCTGGAGTGTTGAGGGGAGAACGACACCCCTCCACTTT,CAWSVEGRTTPLHF